This T cell receptor beta chain originates from a study of T cells after posttransplantation cyclophosphamide. Profiled with immunoSEQ multiplex PCR; TCRdb holds only in-frame clones, not every one. The table has about 11,000 clones, about 85% seen once. A marrow graft followed busulfan-fludarabine conditioning, with cyclophosphamide on days +3 and +4. The study, taken as a whole, reports: After PTCy, TRB diversity resembled that of CNI/methotrexate controls.

V was pared by 7 bases and J by 0 bases, with 20 bases between. The CDR3 extends over 16 amino acids. Germline assignment: CDR1 SQVTM and CDR2 ANQGSEA. Details on this clone: Antigen: not known.

This clonotype originated in a female patient aged 50-65 years who received an allogeneic stem cell transplant from a related donor, was CMV-positive, and had no GVHD. Some of the T cells may derive from the graft donor. Sequences were derived from PBMCs, sampled 1,700 to 2,000 days after allogeneic stem cell transplant with posttransplant cyclophosphamide. V gene TRBV29-1 combines with J gene TRBJ2-3; possible D gene TRBD1, 5 bases. In nucleotides, the CDR3 is TGCAGCGCCCCCGGATTTGGGGCCCATAGCACAGATACGCAGTATTTT. It specifies CSAPGFGAHSTDTQYF.